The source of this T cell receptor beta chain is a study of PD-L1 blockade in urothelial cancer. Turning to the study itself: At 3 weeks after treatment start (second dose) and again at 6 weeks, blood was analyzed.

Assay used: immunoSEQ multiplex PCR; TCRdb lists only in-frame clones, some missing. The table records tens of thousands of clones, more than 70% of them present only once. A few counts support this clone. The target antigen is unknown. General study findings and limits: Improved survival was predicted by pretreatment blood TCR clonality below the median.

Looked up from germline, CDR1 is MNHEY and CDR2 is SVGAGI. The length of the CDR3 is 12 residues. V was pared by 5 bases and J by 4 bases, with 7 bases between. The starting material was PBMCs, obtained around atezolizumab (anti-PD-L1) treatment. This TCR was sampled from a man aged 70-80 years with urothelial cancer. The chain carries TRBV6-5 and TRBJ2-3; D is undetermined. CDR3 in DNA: TGTGCCAGCAGTCAACAAGCAGATACGCAGTATTTT. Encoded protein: CASSQQADTQYF.